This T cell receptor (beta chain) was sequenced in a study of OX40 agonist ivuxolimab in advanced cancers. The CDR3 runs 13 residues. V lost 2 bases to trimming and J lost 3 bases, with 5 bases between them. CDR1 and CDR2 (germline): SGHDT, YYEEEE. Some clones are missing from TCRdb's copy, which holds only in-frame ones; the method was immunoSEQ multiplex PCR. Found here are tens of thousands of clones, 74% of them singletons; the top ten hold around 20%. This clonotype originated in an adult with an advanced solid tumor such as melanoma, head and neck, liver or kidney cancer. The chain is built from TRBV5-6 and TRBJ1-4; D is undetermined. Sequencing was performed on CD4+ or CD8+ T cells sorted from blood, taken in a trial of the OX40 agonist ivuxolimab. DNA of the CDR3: TGTGCCAGCAGCTTAAGGGCTAATGAAAAACTGTTTTTT. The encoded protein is CASSLRANEKLFF.